The rows below give T cell receptor beta chains drawn from one sample of a study of identical twins. TCRdb re-called the 5' RACE reads through MiXCR, storing one row per CDR3 protein. The sample yields under 450,000 distinct CDR3 sequences, around a sixth seen once. Sequenced input: naive T cells sorted from blood. The receptors stem from a man in his forties or fifties in good health. CDR3s include the opening cysteine and the closing phenylalanine or tryptophan. A row's size may be missing; if present it is once, few, many or a size class.

>TRBV7-2|many|TRBJ2-2
CASSSQRGGLTGELFF
>TRBV27|many|TRBJ2-2
CASRGGISGELFF
>TRBV7-2|.|TRBJ2-1
CASSLGAGGPRIQQFF
>TRBV20-1|many|TRBJ2-4
CSARGTDKNIQYF
>TRBV7-2|.|TRBJ2-1
CASSLQVSGGYNEQFF
>TRBV6-5|many|TRBJ1-6
CASSYVREDSPLHF
>TRBV12-1|.|TRBJ2-7
CASSPGTSANLREQYF
>TRBV20-1|many|TRBJ1-5
CSANDQPFQPQHF
>TRBV7-3|.|TRBJ1-5
CASSSTCSPIQPQHF
>TRBV14|.|TRBJ2-1
CASSEGLSLYNEQFF
>TRBV4-2|many|TRBJ1-6
CASSLRWTGRESSYNSPLHF
>TRBV9|.|TRBJ2-2
CATSGTRNTGELFF
>TRBV10-3|many|TRBJ2-7
CAISELGKWTDSYEQYF
>TRBV20-1|.|TRBJ2-1
CSAVGGQGANEQFF
>TRBV20-1|many|TRBJ2-5
CSARLAQETQYF